These T cell receptor beta chains were read from a single sample in a study of vaccination effects on CD4 cells after COVID-19. What these receptors recognize is not known. Sequencing was performed with immunoSEQ multiplex PCR; in TCRdb, only in-frame clones are kept and a portion is missing. Of 20,000 to 25,000 clones listed, around 77% are singletons. The input for sequencing was CD4+ T cells from PBMCs cultured with HCoV-229E spike peptides, taken after COVID-19 vaccination. The receptors were gathered from a human donor who received a COVID-19 vaccine. Each CDR3 is given with its conserved first and last residue. The order of the fields is D gene, J gene, clone size, V gene, CDR3 protein, CDR3 DNA. A D gene is named only where the DNA matches it firmly. A clone size is listed for some rows: how often the clone was seen (once, few, many), or a class if it is expanded.

NA,TRBJ2-1,NA,TRBV27,CASSPISGPSYNEQFF,TGTGCCAGCAGTCCCATTAGCGGTCCCTCCTACAATGAGCAGTTCTTC
NA,TRBJ1-1,once,TRBV19,CASRLGRQGSMNTEAFF,TGTGCCAGTAGGCTAGGTCGGCAGGGGAGCATGAACACTGAAGCTTTCTTT
NA,TRBJ2-3,once,TRBV12-3/TRBV12-4,CASSLGLLQYF,TGTGCCAGCAGTTTAGGGCTTCTGCAGTATTTT
NA,TRBJ1-1,NA,TRBV7-8,CASSPRTRGNTEAFF,TGTGCCAGCAGCCCACGGACGCGGGGTAACACTGAAGCTTTCTTT
NA,TRBJ1-5,NA,TRBV2,CASRGTYSNQPQHF,TGTGCCAGCAGGGGAACTTATAGCAATCAGCCCCAGCATTTT
NA,TRBJ1-5,NA,TRBV12-3/TRBV12-4,CASRTTGNQPQHF,TGTGCCAGCAGAACTACAGGGAATCAGCCCCAGCATTTT
NA,TRBJ2-1,NA,TRBV25-1,CASSVGGFSYNEQFF,TGTGCCAGCAGTGTTGGGGGCTTTTCGTACAATGAGCAGTTCTTC
TRBD1,TRBJ1-2,NA,TRBV7-9,CASRDYHRGYGYTF,TGTGCCAGCAGGGATTACCACAGGGGCTATGGCTACACCTTC
NA,TRBJ2-3,NA,TRBV30,CAWSVLGGATDTQYF,TGTGCCTGGAGTGTACTAGGGGGGGCCACAGATACGCAGTATTTT
NA,TRBJ2-3,NA,TRBV30,CAWRGGADTQYF,TGTGCCTGGAGGGGGGGCGCAGATACGCAGTATTTT
TRBD1,TRBJ2-2,NA,TRBV28,CASNRQGLRSIKPGELFF,TGTGCCAGCAATCGACAGGGATTGCGATCTATCAAGCCCGGGGAGCTGTTTTTT
NA,TRBJ1-2,NA,TRBV7-8,CASSLAGIGRASNYGYTF,TGTGCCAGCAGCTTAGCGGGCATTGGGAGGGCGAGTAACTATGGCTACACCTTC
NA,TRBJ2-7,NA,TRBV7-8,CASSLAGHSYEQYF,TGTGCCAGCAGCTTAGCGGGCCACTCCTACGAGCAGTACTTC
TRBD1,TRBJ2-7,NA,TRBV19,CASSRETGLYEQYF,TGTGCCAGTAGTAGAGAGACAGGGTTGTACGAGCAGTACTTC